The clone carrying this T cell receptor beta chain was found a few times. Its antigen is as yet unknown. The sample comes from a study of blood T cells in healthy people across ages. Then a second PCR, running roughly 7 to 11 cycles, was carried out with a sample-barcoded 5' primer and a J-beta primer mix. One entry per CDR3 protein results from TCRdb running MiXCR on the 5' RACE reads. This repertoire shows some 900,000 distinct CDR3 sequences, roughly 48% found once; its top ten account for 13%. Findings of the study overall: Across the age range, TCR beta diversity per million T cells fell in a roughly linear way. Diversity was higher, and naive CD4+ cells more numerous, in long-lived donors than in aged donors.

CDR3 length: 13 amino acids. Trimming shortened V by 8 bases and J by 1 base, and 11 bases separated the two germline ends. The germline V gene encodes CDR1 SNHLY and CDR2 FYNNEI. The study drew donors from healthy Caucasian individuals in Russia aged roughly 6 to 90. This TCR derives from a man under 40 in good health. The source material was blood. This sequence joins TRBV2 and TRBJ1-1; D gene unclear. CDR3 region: CASLRTANTEAFF. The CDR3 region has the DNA TGTGCCAGCCTTCGAACGGCGAACACTGAAGCTTTCTTT. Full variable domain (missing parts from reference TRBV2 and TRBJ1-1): EPEVTQTPSHQVTQMGQEVILRCVPISNHLYFYWYRQILGQKVEFLVSFYNNEISEKSEIFDDQFSVERPDGSNFTLKIRSTKLEDSAMYFCASLRTANTEAFFGQGTRLTVV.